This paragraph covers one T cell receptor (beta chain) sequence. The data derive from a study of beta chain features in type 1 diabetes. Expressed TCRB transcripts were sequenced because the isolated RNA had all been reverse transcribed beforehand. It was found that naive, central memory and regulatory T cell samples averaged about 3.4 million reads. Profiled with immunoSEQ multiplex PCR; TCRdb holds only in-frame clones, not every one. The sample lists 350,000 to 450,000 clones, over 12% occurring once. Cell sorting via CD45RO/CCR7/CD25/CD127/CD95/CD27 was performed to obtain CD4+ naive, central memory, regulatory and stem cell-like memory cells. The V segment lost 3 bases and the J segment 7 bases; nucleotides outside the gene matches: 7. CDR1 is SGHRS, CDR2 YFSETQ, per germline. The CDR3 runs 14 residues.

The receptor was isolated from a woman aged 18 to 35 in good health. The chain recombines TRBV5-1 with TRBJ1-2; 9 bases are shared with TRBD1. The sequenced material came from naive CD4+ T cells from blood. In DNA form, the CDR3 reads TGCGCCAGCAGCTCCACCGGGACAGGGATTGGCTACACCTTC. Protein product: CASSSTGTGIGYTF.